Below, 15 T cell receptor beta chains from the same sample are listed, as sequenced in a study of cytomegalovirus exposure and HLA in healthy donors (dated by TCRdb to about 2017). The library was obtained by the immunoSEQ multiplex PCR assay. The multiplex PCR relied on a mix of 60 forward primers for TCR Vbeta segments and 13 reverse primers for TCR Jbeta segments. Held by TCRdb, this immuneACCESS table contains in-frame sequences only and omits some clones. Under half of the omission traces to an unresolved V gene where checked; the cause of the rest is unknown. The sample profile shows about 69,000 clones; about 80% of them were found once. Of the sample, roughly 3.5% is held by the ten largest clones. Sequencing used PBMCs. These receptors all come from a man aged 18 to 29 in good health and CMV-seronegative.

The chain is built from TRBV4-2 and TRBJ2-1; 9 positions match TRBD2. CDR1 and CDR2 (germline): LGHNA, YNFKEQ. The CDR3 sequence is 16 residues long. Unmatched junction bases numbered 13, after V lost 4 bases and J lost 9 bases. Here the CDR3 reads CASSPRLGGGGIEQFF. CDR3 bases: TGTGCCAGCAGCCCGAGACTAGGCGGGGGGGGCATTGAGCAGTTCTTC.

This chain links TRBV4-3 with TRBJ2-4, with 11 bases matching TRBD1. Trimming cost V 2 bases and J 5 bases; bases outside gene matches: 8. The CDR3 extends over 17 amino acids. Germline-derived CDR1 and CDR2 are LGHNA and YSLEER. CDR3 protein: CASSQILGTGGENIQYF. In nucleotides, the CDR3 is TGCGCCAGCAGCCAAATTCTTGGGACAGGGGGGGAAAACATTCAGTACTTC.

CDR3 bases: TGTGCCAGCAGTTTAGGAGACAGGCCCGGCTACACCTTC. Amino acid sequence: CASSLGDRPGYTF. The chain links TRBV28 to TRBJ1-2; a possible D gene is TRBD1 (6 bases). This CDR3 contains 13 residues. Trimming cost V 2 bases and J 8 bases, with 12 bases left between them. Germline CDR1 reads MDHEN; CDR2 reads SYDVKM.

This chain links TRBV15 with TRBJ2-7, with a tentative D call TRBD1 (5 bases). Germline values: CDR1 LNHNV, CDR2 YYDKDF (reference sequence). CDR3 size: 14 residues. V gave up 0 bases and J gave up 6 bases, with 12 bases separating them. CDR3 loop: CATSRDRGWGEQYV. The CDR3 DNA sequence: TGTGCCACCAGCAGAGATAGGGGTTGGGGCGAGCAGTACGTC.

V and J are TRBV19 and TRBJ2-1; TRBD1 matches at 9 bases. With V trimmed by 3 bases and J by 7 bases, 4 bases remained unmatched. Germline CDR1 reads LNHDA; CDR2 reads SQIVND (reference sequence). The CDR3 is 14 residues long. CDR3 nucleotide sequence: TGTGCCAGTAGTATGGGGACAGGGTTAAATGAGCAGTTCTTC. It is translated as CASSMGTGLNEQFF.

The chain employs TRBV11-1 and TRBJ1-1, with a tentative D call TRBD1 (5 bases). Germline V gene lookup returns CDR1 SGHAT and CDR2 FQDESV (reference sequence). V was clipped by 2 bases and J by 1 base, with 8 bases between them. The CDR3 loop spans 14 amino acids. CDR3 in amino acids: CASSLQGANTEAFF. The CDR3 coding sequence is TGTGCCAGCAGCTTACAGGGTGCGAACACTGAAGCTTTCTTT.

The V call is TRBV5-6, the J call TRBJ2-2; 7 bases map to TRBD1. Germline V gene data show CDR1 as SGHDT and CDR2 as YYEEEE. Trimming removed 4 bases from V and 8 bases from J; junction bases left unmatched: 14. The length of the CDR3 is 16 residues. CDR3 residues: CASSSLGGPSAGELFF. The CDR3 DNA sequence: TGTGCCAGCAGCAGCCTAGGGGGCCCCTCTGCAGGGGAGCTGTTTTTT.

This clone was counted between two and nine times. This chain joins TRBV6-5 and TRBJ2-7, with 8 bases identical to TRBD1. The CDR3 is made up of 13 amino acids. J gave up 4 bases and V 6 bases, and 5 bases lay outside the gene matches. The V gene's germline CDR1 is MNHEY and CDR2 SVGAGI. CDR3 residues: CASRDRVGYEQYF. CDR3 nucleotide sequence: TGTGCCAGCAGGGACAGGGTAGGTTACGAGCAGTACTTC.

The V gene is TRBV14, the J gene TRBJ2-3; TRBD1 agrees at 9 bases. The CDR3 has 17 residues. Germline CDR1 reads SGHDN; CDR2 reads FVKESK. V trimming: 4 bases; J trimming: 2 bases; junction bases outside the gene matches: 10. This chain's CDR3 is CASSPFPGQGPTDTQYF. The CDR3 nucleotides read TGTGCCAGCAGCCCATTCCCGGGACAGGGACCCACAGATACGCAGTATTTT.

This CDR3 is CASSMARAGGYGYTF. CDR3 sequence (DNA): TGTGCCAGTAGTATGGCCAGGGCGGGGGGTTATGGCTACACCTTC. The gene calls are TRBV19 and TRBJ1-2; a possible D gene is TRBD1 (5 bases). Per the germline V gene, CDR1 is LNHDA and CDR2 is SQIVND (reference sequence). V lost 3 bases to trimming and J lost 5 bases, with 16 bases between them. The CDR3 has 15 residues.

V usage is TRBV18 and J usage is TRBJ2-5; TRBD1 matches 8 bases. CDR3 size: 15 residues. Germline-derived CDR1 and CDR2 are KGHSH and LQKENI. The ends lost 1 base at V and 5 bases at J; junction bases unmatched: 6. The CDR3 DNA reads TGTGCCAGCTCACCACGGCGGACAGGGCTGGAGACCCAGTACTTC. Its protein product is CASSPRRTGLETQYF.

The chain uses TRBV9 and TRBJ2-3; D may be TRBD1 (6 bases). V gave up 2 bases and J gave up 0 bases, with 13 bases separating them. The CDR3 runs 16 residues. Germline V CDR1 and CDR2: SGDLS, YYNGEE. In DNA form, the CDR3 reads TGTGCCAGCAGCGTCGAGGGGGTAACAAGCACAGATACGCAGTATTTT. It yields the protein CASSVEGVTSTDTQYF.

This clone has only a few counts. The rearrangement joins TRBV7-9 to TRBJ2-3, with 8 bases lining up with TRBD2. V gave up 8 bases and J gave up 11 bases; unmatched junction bases: 12. The CDR3 spans 13 residues. Germline loops: CDR1 SEHNR, CDR2 FQNEAQ (reference sequence). For the CDR3, the DNA is TGTGCCAGCGATTATTCGCGGGGGGAGGTGCAGTATTTT. Protein: CASDYSRGEVQYF.

The chain employs TRBV7-2 and TRBJ2-7; maybe TRBD2 (6 bases). The germline V gene has CDR1 SGHTA and CDR2 FQGNSA. This CDR3 has 15 residues. V was trimmed by 5 bases and J by 2 bases, leaving 16 bases between them. The CDR3 loop reads CASSQEGRVPYEQYF. The CDR3 coding sequence is TGTGCCAGCAGCCAGGAGGGCAGGGTTCCCTACGAGCAGTACTTC.

DNA for the CDR3: TGTGCCTGGAGTGTGCCAGCGGGGCTCACAGATACGCAGTATTTT. It specifies CAWSVPAGLTDTQYF. The chain carries TRBV30 and TRBJ2-3; 7 bases align to TRBD2. The germline V gene has CDR1 GTSNPN and CDR2 SVGIG (reference sequence). Trimming at V came to 0 bases and at J to 2 bases, leaving 5 bases not matched to a gene. This CDR3 contains 15 residues.